The text below deals with one TCR beta chain. Its cognate antigen is unknown. This sequence may be a read error, since a much larger clone differs from it by one base. This record belongs to a study of T cells in Graves' hyperthyroidism and ophthalmopathy. Study-wide results and caveats: The blood repertoire included most of the expanded thyroid clonotypes above 0.001.

Authors of the study amplified TCR beta CDR3 regions from RNA transcripts. Initially, a first-round RT-PCR of the TCR CDR3 employed the HTBI primer set. One entry per CDR3 protein results from TCRdb running MiXCR on the multiplex PCR reads. The repertoire includes roughly 570,000 distinct CDR3 sequences, about 43% of them detected once, and about 8.3% sits in the top ten. With 4 bases removed from V and 1 base from J, the gap between germline ends came to 11 bases. The CDR3 is 14 residues long. Germline-derived CDR1 and CDR2 are SGDLS and YYNGEE. The sequence was obtained from a woman aged 18-29 years with Graves' hyperthyroidism. J is TRBJ1-1 and V is TRBV9; the D is unclear. What was sequenced was peripheral blood or thyroid tissue (not recorded which). The CDR3: CASSREQKNTEAFF. The CDR3 coding sequence is TGTGCCAGCAGCCGCGAACAGAAGAACACTGAAGCTTTCTTT.